The 2 T cell receptor beta chains below come from one sample, sequenced in a study of blood T cell repertoires in COVID-19. Only in-frame clones appear in the TCRdb table, and some are missing; sequencing was by immunoSEQ multiplex PCR. Of a few hundred thousand clones listed, under 90% were seen once; the top ten hold around 10%. Input material: peripheral blood. These receptor sequences come from a woman aged 25 to 39 with COVID-19, enrolled during active disease.

This chain links TRBV5-1 with TRBJ1-5, with D possibly matching TRBD1 (6 bases). The V end was cut by 0 bases, the J end by 6 bases, with 13 bases between. Germline CDR1 reads SGHRS; CDR2 reads YFSETQ. CDR3 length: 15 residues. CDR3 sequence (DNA): TGCGCCAGCAGCTTGGCCGGGGGCGGGGGTCAGCCCCAGCATTTT. Its protein is CASSLAGGGGQPQHF.

The chain couples TRBV28 to TRBJ1-6; D may be TRBD1 (6 bases). The CDR3 is made up of 14 amino acids. Trimming shortened V by 10 bases and J by 4 bases, and 14 bases separated the two germline ends. Germline loops: CDR1 MDHEN, CDR2 SYDVKM. The CDR3 region has the DNA TGTGCCACCGTCGGACAGCCTTATAATTCACCCCTCCACTTT. Translating it yields CATVGQPYNSPLHF.